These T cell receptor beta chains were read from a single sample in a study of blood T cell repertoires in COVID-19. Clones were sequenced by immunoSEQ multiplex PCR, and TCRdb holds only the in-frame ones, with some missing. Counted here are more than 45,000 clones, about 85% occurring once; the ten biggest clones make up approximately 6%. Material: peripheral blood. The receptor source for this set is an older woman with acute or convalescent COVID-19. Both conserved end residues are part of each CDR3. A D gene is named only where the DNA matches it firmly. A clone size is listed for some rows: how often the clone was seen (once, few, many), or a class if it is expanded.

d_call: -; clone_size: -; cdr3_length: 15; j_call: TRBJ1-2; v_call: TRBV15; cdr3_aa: CATSRDLQRGYGYTF; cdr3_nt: TGTGCCACCAGCAGAGATCTCCAGCGAGGGTATGGCTACACCTTC
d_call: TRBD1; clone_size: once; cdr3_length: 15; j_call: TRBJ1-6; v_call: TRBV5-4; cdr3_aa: CASSSDRGKGSPLHF; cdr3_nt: TGTGCCAGCAGCTCGGACAGGGGGAAGGGTTCACCCCTCCACTTT
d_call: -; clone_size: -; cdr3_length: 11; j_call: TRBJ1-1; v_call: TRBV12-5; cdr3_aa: CASGLRGEAFF; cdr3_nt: TGTGCTAGTGGTCTCAGGGGTGAAGCTTTCTTT
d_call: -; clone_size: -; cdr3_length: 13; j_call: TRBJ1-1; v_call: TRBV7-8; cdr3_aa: CASQRGGNTEAFF; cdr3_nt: TGTGCGTCTCAGAGGGGGGGGAACACTGAAGCTTTCTTT
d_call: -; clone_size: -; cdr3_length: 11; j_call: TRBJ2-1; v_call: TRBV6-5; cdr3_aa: CATPRGNEQFF; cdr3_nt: TGTGCCACTCCAAGGGGAAATGAGCAGTTCTTC
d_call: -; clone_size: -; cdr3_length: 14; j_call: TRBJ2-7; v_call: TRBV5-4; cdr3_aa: CASTIGAGADEQYF; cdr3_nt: TGTGCCAGCACCATCGGGGCAGGGGCCGACGAGCAGTACTTC
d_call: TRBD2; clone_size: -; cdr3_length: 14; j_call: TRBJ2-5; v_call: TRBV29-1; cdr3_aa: CSVASSGGAETQYF; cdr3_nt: TGCAGCGTAGCCTCTAGCGGGGGAGCAGAGACCCAGTACTTC
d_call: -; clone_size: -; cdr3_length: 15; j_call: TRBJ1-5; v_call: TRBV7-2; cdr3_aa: CASSLVAAGDQPQHF; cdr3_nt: TGTGCCAGCAGCTTAGTGGCCGCCGGGGATCAGCCCCAGCATTTT
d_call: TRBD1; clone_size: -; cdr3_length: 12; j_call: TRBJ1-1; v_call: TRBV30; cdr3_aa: CAFDRGKTEAFF; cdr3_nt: TGTGCCTTCGACAGGGGAAAAACTGAAGCTTTCTTT
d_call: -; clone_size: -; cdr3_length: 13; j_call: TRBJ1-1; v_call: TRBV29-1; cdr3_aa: CSGRRDMNTEAFF; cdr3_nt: TGCAGCGGCCGACGTGACATGAACACTGAAGCTTTCTTT
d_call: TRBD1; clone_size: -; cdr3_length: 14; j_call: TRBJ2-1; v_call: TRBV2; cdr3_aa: CASSHDRGKNEQFF; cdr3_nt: TGTGCCAGCAGCCATGACAGGGGTAAAAATGAGCAGTTCTTC
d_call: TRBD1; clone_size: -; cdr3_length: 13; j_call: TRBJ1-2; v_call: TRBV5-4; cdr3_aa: CASSLGTGYGYTF; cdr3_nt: TGTGCCAGCAGCCTTGGGACAGGGTATGGCTACACCTTC
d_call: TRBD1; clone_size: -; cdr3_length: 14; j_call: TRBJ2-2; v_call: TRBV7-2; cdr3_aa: CASSPGTATGELFF; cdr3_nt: TGTGCCAGCAGCCCAGGGACAGCCACCGGGGAGCTGTTTTTT
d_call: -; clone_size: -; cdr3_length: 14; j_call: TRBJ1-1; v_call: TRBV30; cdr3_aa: CAWRGARVNTEAFF; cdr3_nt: TGTGCCTGGAGGGGGGCCAGGGTGAACACTGAAGCTTTCTTT
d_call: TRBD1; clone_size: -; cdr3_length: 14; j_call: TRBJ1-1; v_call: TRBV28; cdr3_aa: CASEDRAKNTEAFF; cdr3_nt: TGTGCCAGCGAGGACAGGGCGAAGAACACTGAAGCTTTCTTT
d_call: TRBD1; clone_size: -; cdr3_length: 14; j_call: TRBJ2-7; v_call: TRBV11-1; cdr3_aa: CASRHHRGSYEQYF; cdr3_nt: TGTGCCAGCAGGCACCACAGGGGAAGTTACGAGCAGTACTTC
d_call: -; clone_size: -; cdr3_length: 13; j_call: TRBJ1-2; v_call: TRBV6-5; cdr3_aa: CASSYSAFYGYTF; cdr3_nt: TGTGCCAGCAGTTACTCAGCTTTCTATGGCTACACCTTC